The clone carrying this T cell receptor beta chain appeared a few times. The sample originates from a study of control samples from healthy donors and cancer patients. TCRdb's copy holds only in-frame clones and misses some; the assay was immunoSEQ multiplex PCR. The sample lists 55,000 to 90,000 clones; 75% to 90% were seen once. This TCR derives from a man aged 45 to 65 in good health. Material for sequencing was blood.

CDR3 region: CASSYPSAGFYEQYF. The CDR3 nucleotides read TGTGCCAGCAGTTACCCGTCGGCAGGCTTTTACGAGCAGTACTTC. The chain uses TRBV6-5 and TRBJ2-7, with unresolved D. CDR3 length equals 15 residues. Germline CDR1 and CDR2: MNHEY and SVGAGI. The ends were cut back, 2 bases at V and 4 bases at J, with 15 bases in the middle.